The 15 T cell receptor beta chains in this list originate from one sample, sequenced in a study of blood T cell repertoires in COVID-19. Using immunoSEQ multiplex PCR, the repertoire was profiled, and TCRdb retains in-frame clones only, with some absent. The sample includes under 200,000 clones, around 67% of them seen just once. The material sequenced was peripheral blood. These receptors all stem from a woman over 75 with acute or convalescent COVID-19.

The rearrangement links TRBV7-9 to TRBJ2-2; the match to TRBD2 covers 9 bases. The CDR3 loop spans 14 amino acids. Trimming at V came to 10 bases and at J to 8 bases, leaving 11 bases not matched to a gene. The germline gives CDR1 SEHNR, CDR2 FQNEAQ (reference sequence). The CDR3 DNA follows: TGTGCCATTCCAGCCGGGACTAGCTCTGGGGAGCTGTTTTTT. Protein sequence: CAIPAGTSSGELFF.

CDR3 DNA sequence: TGTGCCAGCAGACAGGGGTGGGGTGAAGCTTTCTTT. Its translation: CASRQGWGEAFF. The rearrangement joins TRBV28 to TRBJ1-1; 7 bases fit TRBD1. The germline V gene encodes CDR1 MDHEN and CDR2 SYDVKM. The V segment lost 6 bases and the J segment 7 bases; nucleotides outside the gene matches: 5. CDR3 length equals 12 residues.

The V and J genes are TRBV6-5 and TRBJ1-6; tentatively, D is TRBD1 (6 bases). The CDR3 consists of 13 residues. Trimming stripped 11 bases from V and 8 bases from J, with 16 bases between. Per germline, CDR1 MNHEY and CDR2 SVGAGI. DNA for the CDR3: TGTGCCGGAGGATTTGGGGGCGATTCACCCCTCCACTTT. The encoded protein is CAGGFGGDSPLHF.

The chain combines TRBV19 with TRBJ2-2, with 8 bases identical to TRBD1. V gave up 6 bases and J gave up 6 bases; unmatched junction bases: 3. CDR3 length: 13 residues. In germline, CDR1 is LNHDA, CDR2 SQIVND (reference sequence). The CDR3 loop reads CASSWTGSGELFF. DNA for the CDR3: TGTGCCAGTAGCTGGACAGGGTCCGGGGAGCTGTTTTTT.

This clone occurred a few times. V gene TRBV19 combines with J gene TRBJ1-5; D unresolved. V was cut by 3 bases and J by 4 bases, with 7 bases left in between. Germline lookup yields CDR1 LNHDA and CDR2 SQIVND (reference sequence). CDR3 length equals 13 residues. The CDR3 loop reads CASSILRNQPQHF. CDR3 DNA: TGTGCCAGTAGTATTTTGAGGAATCAGCCCCAGCATTTT.

Here the CDR3 reads CASTDGLAGITDTQYF. In nucleotides, the CDR3 is TGTGCCAGCACCGACGGACTAGCGGGAATCACAGATACGCAGTATTTT. V and J are TRBV2 and TRBJ2-3, with TRBD2 identical over 12 bases. Germline lookup yields CDR1 SNHLY and CDR2 FYNNEI. V trimming: 7 bases; J trimming: 2 bases; junction bases outside the gene matches: 7. This CDR3 spans 16 amino acids.

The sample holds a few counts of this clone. The CDR3 is CASSITGNYGYTF. The CDR3 DNA sequence: TGTGCCAGTAGTATCACAGGGAACTATGGCTACACCTTC. The V gene is TRBV19, the J gene TRBJ1-2; maybe TRBD1 (6 bases). The V end was cut by 3 bases, the J end by 2 bases, with 7 bases between. Germline V gene sequence: CDR1 LNHDA, CDR2 SQIVND (reference sequence). The CDR3 contains 13 residues.

Here the CDR3 reads CASSLRQAGYNEQFF. DNA of the CDR3: TGTGCCAGCAGCTTACGACAGGCCGGCTACAATGAGCAGTTCTTC. The J gene is TRBJ2-1, the V gene TRBV7-2, with D possibly being TRBD1 (6 bases). Germline CDR1 SGHTA, CDR2 FQGNSA. The V end lost 2 bases, the J end lost 3 bases, and 11 bases lay between the germline ends. The CDR3 totals 15 residues.

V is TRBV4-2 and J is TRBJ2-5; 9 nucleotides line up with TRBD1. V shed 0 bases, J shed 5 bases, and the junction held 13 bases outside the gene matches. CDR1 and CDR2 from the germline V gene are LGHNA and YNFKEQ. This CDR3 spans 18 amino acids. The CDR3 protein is CASSQDSRRQGVWETQYF. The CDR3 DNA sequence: TGTGCCAGCAGCCAAGATTCTCGCCGACAGGGGGTTTGGGAGACCCAGTACTTC.

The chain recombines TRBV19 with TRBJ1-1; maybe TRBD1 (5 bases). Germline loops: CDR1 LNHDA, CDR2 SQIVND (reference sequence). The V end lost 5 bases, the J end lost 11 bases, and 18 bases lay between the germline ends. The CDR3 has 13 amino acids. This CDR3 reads CASSPRDDMSAFF. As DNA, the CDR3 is TGTGCCAGTAGTCCCAGGGATGACATGTCGGCTTTCTTT.

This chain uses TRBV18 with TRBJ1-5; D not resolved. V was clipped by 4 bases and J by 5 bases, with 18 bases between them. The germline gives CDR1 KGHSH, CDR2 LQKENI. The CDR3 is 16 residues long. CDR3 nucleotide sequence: TGTGCCAGCTCACAATCTCAGCCAGGATCTCATCAGCCCCAGCATTTT. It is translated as CASSQSQPGSHQPQHF.

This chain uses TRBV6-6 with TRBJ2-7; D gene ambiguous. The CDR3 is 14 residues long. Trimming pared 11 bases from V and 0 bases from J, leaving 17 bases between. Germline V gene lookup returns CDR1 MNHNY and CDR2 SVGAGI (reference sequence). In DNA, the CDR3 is TGTGCCGGCAAATTAGACACCAGCTCCTACGAGCAGTACTTC. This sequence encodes CAGKLDTSSYEQYF.

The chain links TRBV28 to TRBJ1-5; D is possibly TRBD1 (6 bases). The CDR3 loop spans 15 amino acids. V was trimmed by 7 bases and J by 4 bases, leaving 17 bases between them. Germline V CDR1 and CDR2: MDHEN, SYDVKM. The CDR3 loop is CASNSGGGGNQPQHF. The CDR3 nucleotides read TGTGCCAGCAACTCTGGGGGGGGCGGGAATCAGCCCCAGCATTTT. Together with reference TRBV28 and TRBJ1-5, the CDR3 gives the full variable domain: DVKVTQSSRYLVKRTGEKVFLECVQDMDHENMFWYRQDPGLGLRLIYFSYDVKMKEKGDIPEGYSVSREKKERFSLILESASTNQTSMYLCASNSGGGGNQPQHFGDGTRLSIL.

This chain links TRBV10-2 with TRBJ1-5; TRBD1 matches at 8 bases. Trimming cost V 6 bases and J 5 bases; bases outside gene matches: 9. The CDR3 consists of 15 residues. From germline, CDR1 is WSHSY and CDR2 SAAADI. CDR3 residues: CASRPKTGDDQPQHF. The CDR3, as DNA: TGCGCCAGCAGACCCAAGACAGGGGACGATCAGCCCCAGCATTTT.

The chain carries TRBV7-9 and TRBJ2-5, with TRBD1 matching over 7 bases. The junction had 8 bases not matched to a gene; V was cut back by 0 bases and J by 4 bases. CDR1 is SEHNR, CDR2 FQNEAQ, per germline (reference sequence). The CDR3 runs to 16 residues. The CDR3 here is CASSLAGGRGSETQYF. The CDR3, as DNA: TGTGCCAGCAGCTTAGCTGGGGGCAGGGGGTCAGAGACCCAGTACTTC. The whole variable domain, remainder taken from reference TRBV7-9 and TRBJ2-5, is DTGVSQNPRHKITKRGQNVTFRCDPISEHNRLYWYRQTLGQGPEFLTYFQNEAQLEKSRLLSDRFSAERPKGSFSTLEIQRTEQGDSAMYLCASSLAGGRGSETQYFGPGTRLLVL.